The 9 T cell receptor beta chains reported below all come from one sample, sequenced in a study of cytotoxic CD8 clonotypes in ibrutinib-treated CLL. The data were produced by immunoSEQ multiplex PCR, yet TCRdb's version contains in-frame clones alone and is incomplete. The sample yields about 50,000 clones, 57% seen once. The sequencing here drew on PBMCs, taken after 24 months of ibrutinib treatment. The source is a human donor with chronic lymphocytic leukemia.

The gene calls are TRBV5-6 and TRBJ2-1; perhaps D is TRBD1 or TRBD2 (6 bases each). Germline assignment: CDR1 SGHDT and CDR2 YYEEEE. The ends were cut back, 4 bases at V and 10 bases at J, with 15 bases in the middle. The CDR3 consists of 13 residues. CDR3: CASSGGWGAEQFF. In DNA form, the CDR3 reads TGTGCCAGCAGCGGCGGGTGGGGGGCCGAGCAGTTCTTC.

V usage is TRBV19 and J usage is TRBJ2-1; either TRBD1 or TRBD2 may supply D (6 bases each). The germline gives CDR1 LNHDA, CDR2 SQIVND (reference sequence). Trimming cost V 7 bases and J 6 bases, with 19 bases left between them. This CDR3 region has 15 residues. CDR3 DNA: TGTGCCAGTACCCCGGGACTGAGAGGGGGCAATGAGCAGTTCTTC. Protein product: CASTPGLRGGNEQFF.

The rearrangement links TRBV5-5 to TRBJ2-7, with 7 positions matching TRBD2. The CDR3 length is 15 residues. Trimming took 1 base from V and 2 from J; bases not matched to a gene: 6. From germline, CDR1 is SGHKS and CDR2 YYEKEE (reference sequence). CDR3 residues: CASSLSWGGTYEQYF. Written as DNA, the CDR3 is TGTGCCAGCAGCTTGAGCTGGGGGGGGACCTACGAGCAGTACTTC.

The CDR3 DNA is TGCGCCAGCAGCCCGGGGCAGACAGGGGGTTTAACAGATACGCAGTATTTT. Translating it yields CASSPGQTGGLTDTQYF. The V call is TRBV5-1, the J call TRBJ2-3, with 9 bases fitting TRBD1. V lost 4 bases to trimming and J lost 3 bases; unmatched junction nucleotides: 12. The germline V gene has CDR1 SGHRS and CDR2 YFSETQ. The CDR3 is made up of 17 amino acids.

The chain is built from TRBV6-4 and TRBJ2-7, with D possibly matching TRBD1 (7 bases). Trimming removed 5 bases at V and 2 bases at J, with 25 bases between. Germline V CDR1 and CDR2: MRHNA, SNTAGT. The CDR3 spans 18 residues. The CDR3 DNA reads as TGTGCCAGCAGTTGGCCGAGGGGGAGGACAGGCGAGACCTACGAGCAGTACTTC. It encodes CASSWPRGRTGETYEQYF.

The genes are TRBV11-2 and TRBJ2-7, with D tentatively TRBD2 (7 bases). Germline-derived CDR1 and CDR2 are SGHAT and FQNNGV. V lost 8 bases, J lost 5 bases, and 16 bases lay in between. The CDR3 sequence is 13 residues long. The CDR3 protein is CASRHRGADEQYF. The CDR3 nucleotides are TGTGCCAGCCGACACCGGGGGGCCGACGAGCAGTACTTC.

The CDR3 nucleotides are TGTGCCAGCATACCCAGGTTCCCTCAGGATACGCAGTATTTT. Encoded protein: CASIPRFPQDTQYF. This chain uses TRBV6-1 with TRBJ2-3; D remains ambiguous. The germline V gene encodes CDR1 MNHNS and CDR2 SASEGT. The CDR3 is 14 residues long. Trimming removed 7 bases from V and 6 bases from J, with 17 bases in between.

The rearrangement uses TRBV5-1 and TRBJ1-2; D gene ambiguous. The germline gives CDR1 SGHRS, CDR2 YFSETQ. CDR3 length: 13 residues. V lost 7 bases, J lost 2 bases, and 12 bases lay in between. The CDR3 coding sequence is TGCGCCAGCGCCCCTGGGAAGAACTATGGCTACACCTTC. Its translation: CASAPGKNYGYTF.

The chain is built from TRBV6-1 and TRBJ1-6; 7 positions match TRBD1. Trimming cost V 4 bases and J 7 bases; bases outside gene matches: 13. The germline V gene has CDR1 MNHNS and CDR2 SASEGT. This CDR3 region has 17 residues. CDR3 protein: CASSGGQGELYNSPLHF. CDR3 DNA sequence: TGTGCCAGCAGTGGGGGGCAGGGGGAACTCTACAATTCACCCCTCCACTTT.